The sequence of this T cell receptor beta chain was determined in a study of blood T cell repertoires in COVID-19. Study overall: COVID-19 samples, acute and convalescent, were from the United States, Italy and Spain. In each case, the material was cDNA or gDNA derived from T cells, B-cell-depleted T cells, or PBMCs.

The germline gives CDR1 MNHEY, CDR2 SVGAGI. V shed 6 bases and J 10 bases; nucleotides not matched to a gene: 8. This CDR3 is built from 14 residues. Per the study methods: Reference gene primer amplification gave estimated nucleated cell counts. Generated by immunoSEQ multiplex PCR, the TCRdb table keeps only in-frame clones and is missing some. V, J and clone size derive from that table, while D and trimming were established from the DNA sequence. The data hold about 56,000 clones, with around 84% observed a single time. Sequencing was carried out using peripheral blood. The V call is TRBV6-5, the J call TRBJ2-3, with 12 bases matching TRBD2. The clonotype comes from a woman older than 75 with acute or convalescent COVID-19. The CDR3 nucleotides are TGTGCCAGCAGCCTGACTAGCGGGGGTTGGGCGCAGTATTTT. Its protein product is CASSLTSGGWAQYF.